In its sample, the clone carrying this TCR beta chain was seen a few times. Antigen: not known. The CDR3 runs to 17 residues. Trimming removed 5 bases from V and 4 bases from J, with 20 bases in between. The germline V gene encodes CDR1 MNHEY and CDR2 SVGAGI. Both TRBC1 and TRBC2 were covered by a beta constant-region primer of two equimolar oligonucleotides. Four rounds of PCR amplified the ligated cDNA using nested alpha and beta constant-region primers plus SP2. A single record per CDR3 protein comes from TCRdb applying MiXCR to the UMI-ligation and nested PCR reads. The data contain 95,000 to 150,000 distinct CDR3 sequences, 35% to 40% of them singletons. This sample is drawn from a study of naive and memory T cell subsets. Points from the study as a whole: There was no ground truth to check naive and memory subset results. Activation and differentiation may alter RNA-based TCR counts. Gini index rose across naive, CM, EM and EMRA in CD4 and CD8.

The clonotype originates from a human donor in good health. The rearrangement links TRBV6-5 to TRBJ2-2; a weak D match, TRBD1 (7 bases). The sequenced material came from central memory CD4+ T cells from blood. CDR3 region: CASSDHDRVGGTGELFF. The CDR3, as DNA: TGTGCCAGCAGTGACCACGACAGGGTCGGGGGCACCGGGGAGCTGTTTTTT.